The table lists the clone carrying this T cell receptor beta chain with many counts. Its antigen is not known. TCRdb itself ran the 5' RACE reads through MiXCR, one entry per CDR3 protein. Among 110,000 to 150,000 distinct CDR3 sequences, just over 6.5% were seen once, and the ten largest hold approximately 0.59%. This record comes from a study of T cells after yellow fever vaccination. Regarding the study as a whole: Peaking faster, on day 5 versus 15, the secondary response was nonetheless weaker.

CDR1 is SQVTM and CDR2 is ANQGSEA in the germline V gene. Trimming took off 6 bases at V and 9 bases at J, with 15 bases between the two ends. The CDR3 has 11 residues. The TCR comes from a man aged 30 to 45 who received the YFV17D yellow fever vaccine. The chain has TRBV29-1 and TRBJ2-7, with D uncertain. The sequencing here drew on CD4+ T cells sorted from PBMCs, taken 10 days after the yellow fever booster vaccination. Written as DNA, the CDR3 is TGCAGCGTCAGCTCCGACCTCGGGCAGTACTTC. Translation: CSVSSDLGQYF.